The clone carrying this T cell receptor (beta chain) was detected only a few times. What it recognizes is unknown. These data come from a study of T-cell memory formation after mild COVID-19. Study outcomes and limitations: The pre-infection memory compartment contained some responding clones, suggesting cross-reactive memory joined. For second-wave clones that peaked at day 37, SARS-CoV-2 specificity went unverified.

This CDR3 has 12 amino acids. V shed 9 bases, J shed 7 bases, and the junction held 6 bases outside the gene matches. TCRdb analysed the 5' RACE reads with MiXCR anew, one entry per CDR3 protein. In the table there are some 340,000 distinct CDR3 sequences, over 10% of which are singletons. This clonotype originated in a man between 18 and 35 years old who had mild COVID-19 (a few samples of this study predate the infection). Cell type and time point are not known. Sequenced sample: PBMCs or a T cell subset sorted from them (not recorded which). The rearrangement joins TRBV12-3 or TRBV12-4 to TRBJ2-1; TRBD2 matches at 7 bases. CDR3: CASLAGVNEQFF. CDR3 nucleotides: TGTGCCAGTCTGGCGGGGGTGAATGAGCAGTTCTTC.